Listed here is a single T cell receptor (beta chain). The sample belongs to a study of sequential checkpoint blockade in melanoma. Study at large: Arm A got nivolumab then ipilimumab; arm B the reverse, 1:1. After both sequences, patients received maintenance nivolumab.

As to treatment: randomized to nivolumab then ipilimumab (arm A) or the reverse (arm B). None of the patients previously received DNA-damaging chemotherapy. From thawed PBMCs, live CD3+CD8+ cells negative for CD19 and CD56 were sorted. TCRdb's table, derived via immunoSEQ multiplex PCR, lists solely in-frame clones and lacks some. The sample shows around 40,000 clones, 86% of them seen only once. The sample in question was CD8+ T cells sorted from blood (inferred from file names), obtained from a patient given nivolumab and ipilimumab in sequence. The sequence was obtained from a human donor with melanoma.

The CDR3 reads CASSGFGRGNYEQYV. The CDR3, as DNA: TGTGCCAGCAGTGGATTTGGTAGGGGCAACTACGAGCAGTACGTC. V usage is TRBV6-1 and J usage is TRBJ2-7, with a tentative D call TRBD1 (5 bases). V lost 4 bases and J lost 3, with 16 bases in between. Germline CDR1 and CDR2: MNHNS and SASEGT. This CDR3 contains 15 residues.